This TCR beta chain originates from a study of blood T cells in healthy people across ages. About the research overall: Every two T cells gave about one barcoded beta molecule via template switching.

This clonotype came up a few times. For the second PCR, which ran for about 7 to 11 cycles, a sample-barcoded 5' primer and a J-beta primer mix were used. TCRdb fed the 5' RACE reads into MiXCR, producing one record per CDR3 protein. The sample records about 1.5 million distinct CDR3 sequences, approximately 42% being singletons. The CDR3 is 13 residues long. The V end lost 0 bases, the J end lost 5 bases, and 8 bases lay between the germline ends. Germline-derived CDR1 and CDR2 are SGHRS and YFSETQ. The specimen was blood. The chain carries TRBV5-1 and TRBJ2-5; no definite D call. The origin of this receptor is a woman aged 18-29 years in good health. CDR3 DNA sequence: TGCGCCAGCAGCTTGGACGTAGTGGAGACCCAGTACTTC. It yields the protein CASSLDVVETQYF.